These 3 T cell receptor beta chains were all obtained from the same sample, sequenced in a study of blood T cell repertoires in COVID-19. Assay: immunoSEQ multiplex PCR; the TCRdb copy retains only in-frame clones and omits some. The profile shows approximately 290,000 clones, around 81% of them singletons. Source material: peripheral blood. The receptors were sampled from a person between 65 and 79 years old with COVID-19, enrolled during active disease.

This clone was recorded a few times. The chain links TRBV30 to TRBJ2-1; 16 bases align to TRBD2. Germline V gene sequence: CDR1 GTSNPN, CDR2 SVGIG (reference sequence). The CDR3 is 19 residues long. V lost 2 bases to trimming and J lost 0 bases; unmatched junction nucleotides: 7. The CDR3 spells CAWSTSGLAGGNSYNEQFF. In DNA form, the CDR3 reads TGTGCCTGGAGTACCTCGGGACTAGCGGGAGGGAACTCCTACAATGAGCAGTTCTTC.

This chain links TRBV3-1 (or the pseudogene TRBV3-2) with TRBJ2-3; D not certain. The CDR3 is 13 amino acids. Germline-derived CDR1 and CDR2 are LGHDT and YNNKEL (reference sequence). The V gene lost 4 bases and the J gene lost 8 bases, with 13 bases spanning the gap. DNA for the CDR3: TGTGCCAGCAGCCTACAGAGTTTCGGTACGCAGTATTTT. Translating it yields CASSLQSFGTQYF.

The chain is built from TRBV23-1 and TRBJ2-1, with D tentatively TRBD1 (5 bases). TRBV23-1 is an ORF; its function is uncertain. This CDR3 is 20 amino acids long. With 0 bases removed from V and 2 bases from J, the gap between germline ends came to 23 bases. The CDR3 region is CASSQSLDPPRQPTYNEQFF. CDR3 bases: TGCGCCAGCAGTCAATCTCTGGACCCTCCTCGACAGCCGACCTACAATGAGCAGTTCTTC.